The rows below give T cell receptor beta chains drawn from one sample of a study of blood T cell repertoires in COVID-19. Data came from immunoSEQ multiplex PCR; TCRdb stores just in-frame clones and leaves some out. The repertoire includes roughly 100,000 clones, about 93% of them detected once, and 3% to 4.5% sits in the top ten. Sequencing was performed on peripheral blood. Receptors were obtained from a woman aged 50 to 60 in a cohort sampled during active COVID-19. Each CDR3 is given with its conserved first and last residue. A D gene is named only where the DNA matches it firmly. Size is stated for part of the rows, as once, few or many counts, or as a class when the clone is expanded.

J gene: TRBJ2-2; clone size: NA; CDR3 length: 16; D gene: NA; V gene: TRBV11-2; CDR3 DNA: TGTGCCAGCAGCACCCAGAGGGCGAGGTTCACCGGGGAGCTGTTTTTT; CDR3 protein: CASSTQRARFTGELFF
J gene: TRBJ1-1; clone size: NA; CDR3 length: 13; D gene: NA; V gene: TRBV7-9; CDR3 DNA: TGTGCCAGCAGCTTAGGAGGGATGTGGGAAGCTTTCTTT; CDR3 protein: CASSLGGMWEAFF
J gene: TRBJ2-5; clone size: NA; CDR3 length: 13; D gene: TRBD1; V gene: TRBV12-3/TRBV12-4; CDR3 DNA: TGTGCCAGTTCAGGGGGCCTGAGGGAGACCCAGTACTTC; CDR3 protein: CASSGGLRETQYF
J gene: TRBJ1-1; clone size: NA; CDR3 length: 12; D gene: NA; V gene: TRBV21-1; CDR3 DNA: TGTGCCAGCAGCAAAGGCCCACAGGGAGCTTTCTTT; CDR3 protein: CASSKGPQGAFF
J gene: TRBJ1-1; clone size: once; CDR3 length: 15; D gene: TRBD1; V gene: TRBV18; CDR3 DNA: TGTGCCAGCTCACCTGGACAGGGGGCGGCCACTGAAGCTTTCTTT; CDR3 protein: CASSPGQGAATEAFF
J gene: TRBJ1-5; clone size: NA; CDR3 length: 14; D gene: NA; V gene: TRBV19; CDR3 DNA: TGTGCCAGTTGGGAACAGAAGGACTATCAGCCCCAGCATTTT; CDR3 protein: CASWEQKDYQPQHF
J gene: TRBJ1-4; clone size: NA; CDR3 length: 13; D gene: NA; V gene: TRBV11-1; CDR3 DNA: TGTGCCAGCAGGTCCTCAAACGGTGAAAAACTGTTTTTT; CDR3 protein: CASRSSNGEKLFF
J gene: TRBJ2-3; clone size: few; CDR3 length: 16; D gene: TRBD2; V gene: TRBV18; CDR3 DNA: TGTGCCAGCTCACCACCGGGACTAGCGGAGCCAGATACGCAGTATTTT; CDR3 protein: CASSPPGLAEPDTQYF
J gene: TRBJ2-1; clone size: NA; CDR3 length: 16; D gene: TRBD2; V gene: TRBV5-1; CDR3 DNA: TGCGCCAGCAGCTTGGCCGCGGGAGTCGACTACAATGAGCAGTTCTTC; CDR3 protein: CASSLAAGVDYNEQFF
J gene: TRBJ2-3; clone size: NA; CDR3 length: 14; D gene: NA; V gene: TRBV30; CDR3 DNA: TGTGCCTGGAGTGTAATCACTAGCACAGATACGCAGTATTTT; CDR3 protein: CAWSVITSTDTQYF
J gene: TRBJ2-1; clone size: NA; CDR3 length: 13; D gene: NA; V gene: TRBV2; CDR3 DNA: TGTGCCAGCAGTGAAGATACGGGAAATGAGCAGTTCTTC; CDR3 protein: CASSEDTGNEQFF
J gene: TRBJ2-6; clone size: NA; CDR3 length: 12; D gene: NA; V gene: TRBV28; CDR3 DNA: TGTGCCAGCAGTTTGAGGGTTAACGTCCTGACTTTC; CDR3 protein: CASSLRVNVLTF
J gene: TRBJ1-2; clone size: NA; CDR3 length: 13; D gene: TRBD1; V gene: TRBV18; CDR3 DNA: TGTGCCAGCTCACAGGGGGCCGACTATGGCTACACCTTC; CDR3 protein: CASSQGADYGYTF
J gene: TRBJ2-7; clone size: NA; CDR3 length: 17; D gene: NA; V gene: TRBV15; CDR3 DNA: TGTGCCACCAGCAGAGCCCGGGACTCCTTTAGCTCCTACGAGCAGTACTTC; CDR3 protein: CATSRARDSFSSYEQYF
J gene: TRBJ2-7; clone size: NA; CDR3 length: 14; D gene: TRBD1; V gene: TRBV10-3; CDR3 DNA: TGTGCCATCAGTCCCAAGCAGGGGGCCGACGAGCAGTACTTC; CDR3 protein: CAISPKQGADEQYF
J gene: TRBJ1-5; clone size: NA; CDR3 length: 14; D gene: TRBD1; V gene: TRBV24-1; CDR3 DNA: TGTGCCACCAGCTCGGACAGGGCGTATCAGCCCCAGCATTTT; CDR3 protein: CATSSDRAYQPQHF
J gene: TRBJ2-7; clone size: NA; CDR3 length: 16; D gene: NA; V gene: TRBV7-2; CDR3 DNA: TGTGCCAGCAGCTTAGCGCGGGGGATACAGGGCTACGAGCAGTACTTC; CDR3 protein: CASSLARGIQGYEQYF
J gene: TRBJ2-1; clone size: NA; CDR3 length: 16; D gene: TRBD2; V gene: TRBV5-6; CDR3 DNA: TGTGCCAGCAGCTTACTGACTAGCGGGAGGGTCATCGAGCAGTTCTTC; CDR3 protein: CASSLLTSGRVIEQFF
J gene: TRBJ2-1; clone size: NA; CDR3 length: 15; D gene: TRBD2; V gene: TRBV7-9; CDR3 DNA: TGTGCCAGCAGCCCGGGGCGGGGGGCTTACAATGAGCAGTTCTTC; CDR3 protein: CASSPGRGAYNEQFF
J gene: TRBJ2-7; clone size: NA; CDR3 length: 18; D gene: TRBD1; V gene: TRBV11-3; CDR3 DNA: TGTGCCAGCAGCTTAGAAGGGACAGGAAATCCCATGGCTTACGAGCAGTACTTC; CDR3 protein: CASSLEGTGNPMAYEQYF
J gene: TRBJ1-1; clone size: NA; CDR3 length: 14; D gene: NA; V gene: TRBV7-9; CDR3 DNA: TGTGCCAGCAGCACCATTACAGCTAACACTGAAGCTTTCTTT; CDR3 protein: CASSTITANTEAFF
J gene: TRBJ2-1; clone size: NA; CDR3 length: 15; D gene: NA; V gene: TRBV5-1; CDR3 DNA: TGCGCCAGCAGCTTGGATCCAGGGGTCGGCAATGAGCAGTTCTTC; CDR3 protein: CASSLDPGVGNEQFF
J gene: TRBJ1-1; clone size: NA; CDR3 length: 15; D gene: TRBD1; V gene: TRBV18; CDR3 DNA: TGTGCCAGCTCACTTTTAACAGGGGTGAACACTGAAGCTTTCTTT; CDR3 protein: CASSLLTGVNTEAFF
J gene: TRBJ2-7; clone size: NA; CDR3 length: 16; D gene: TRBD1; V gene: TRBV5-5; CDR3 DNA: TGTGCCAGCAGCATAGATCCCCGGGACAGGGGGTACGAGCAGTACTTC; CDR3 protein: CASSIDPRDRGYEQYF
J gene: TRBJ2-1; clone size: once; CDR3 length: 15; D gene: TRBD1; V gene: TRBV7-6; CDR3 DNA: TGTGCCAGCAGCCGGGGCCAGGGGGCATACAATGAGCAGTTCTTC; CDR3 protein: CASSRGQGAYNEQFF
J gene: TRBJ2-3; clone size: NA; CDR3 length: 16; D gene: NA; V gene: TRBV19; CDR3 DNA: TGTGCCAGTAGCCCGACTGGCGGGGCGAGCACAGATACGCAGTATTTT; CDR3 protein: CASSPTGGASTDTQYF
J gene: TRBJ2-5; clone size: NA; CDR3 length: 14; D gene: NA; V gene: TRBV6-4; CDR3 DNA: TGTGCCAGCAGTGACCGGCAGGGGAAAGAGACCCAGTACTTC; CDR3 protein: CASSDRQGKETQYF
J gene: TRBJ2-3; clone size: NA; CDR3 length: 17; D gene: TRBD2; V gene: TRBV9; CDR3 DNA: TGTGCCAGCAGCGTAGGAAGTACTAGCGGGGCCGGAGATACGCAGTATTTT; CDR3 protein: CASSVGSTSGAGDTQYF
J gene: TRBJ1-2; clone size: NA; CDR3 length: 13; D gene: NA; V gene: TRBV27; CDR3 DNA: TGTGCCAGCAGTTCAGCACAGGGTTATGGCTACACCTTC; CDR3 protein: CASSSAQGYGYTF
J gene: TRBJ2-5; clone size: NA; CDR3 length: 12; D gene: TRBD1; V gene: TRBV19; CDR3 DNA: TGTGCCAGTACCGGACAGGGGCAGACCCAGTACTTC; CDR3 protein: CASTGQGQTQYF
J gene: TRBJ2-3; clone size: NA; CDR3 length: 17; D gene: TRBD2; V gene: TRBV10-3; CDR3 DNA: TGTGCCATCAGTGAGTCGAACAGCGGGGGCACCACAGATACGCAGTATTTT; CDR3 protein: CAISESNSGGTTDTQYF
J gene: TRBJ2-5; clone size: NA; CDR3 length: 14; D gene: TRBD2; V gene: TRBV7-2; CDR3 DNA: TGTGCCAGCAGCGCCCGGACTAGCCGGGAGACCCAGTACTTC; CDR3 protein: CASSARTSRETQYF
J gene: TRBJ1-1; clone size: NA; CDR3 length: 13; D gene: NA; V gene: TRBV5-4; CDR3 DNA: TGTGCCAGCAGAATGGGGGGGCACACTGAAGCTTTCTTT; CDR3 protein: CASRMGGHTEAFF
J gene: TRBJ1-2; clone size: NA; CDR3 length: 13; D gene: NA; V gene: TRBV7-3; CDR3 DNA: TGTGCCAGCAGCTTAGACAGTGACCATGGCTACACCTTC; CDR3 protein: CASSLDSDHGYTF
J gene: TRBJ2-2; clone size: NA; CDR3 length: 14; D gene: NA; V gene: TRBV6-4; CDR3 DNA: TGTGCCAGCAGTGAAGTCTATAACACCGGGGAGCTGTTTTTT; CDR3 protein: CASSEVYNTGELFF
J gene: TRBJ2-3; clone size: NA; CDR3 length: 16; D gene: NA; V gene: TRBV15; CDR3 DNA: TGTGCCACCAGCAGGAGGTCAGGGCGGGAAACAGATACGCAGTATTTT; CDR3 protein: CATSRRSGRETDTQYF
J gene: TRBJ1-1; clone size: once; CDR3 length: 13; D gene: NA; V gene: TRBV11-2; CDR3 DNA: TGTGCCAGCAGCTTAATCGGAGCTCGCGTTGCTTTCTTT; CDR3 protein: CASSLIGARVAFF
J gene: TRBJ1-1; clone size: NA; CDR3 length: 15; D gene: TRBD1; V gene: TRBV11-3; CDR3 DNA: TGTGCCAGCAGCTCTTCGACAGGGGGCCACACTGAAGCTTTCTTT; CDR3 protein: CASSSSTGGHTEAFF
J gene: TRBJ1-6; clone size: NA; CDR3 length: 14; D gene: NA; V gene: TRBV5-5; CDR3 DNA: TGTGCCAGCAGCTTGGAGACAGCAAATTCACCCCTCCACTTT; CDR3 protein: CASSLETANSPLHF
J gene: TRBJ2-5; clone size: once; CDR3 length: 15; D gene: TRBD2; V gene: TRBV19; CDR3 DNA: TGTGCCAGTAGTCCCCTTAGCGGGGCCCAAGAGACCCAGTACTTC; CDR3 protein: CASSPLSGAQETQYF
J gene: TRBJ1-2; clone size: NA; CDR3 length: 16; D gene: NA; V gene: TRBV28; CDR3 DNA: TGTGCCAGCATGTCGTTGGCGAGGGGGAGGGTCCTGGGCTACACCTTC; CDR3 protein: CASMSLARGRVLGYTF
J gene: TRBJ2-1; clone size: once; CDR3 length: 17; D gene: TRBD2; V gene: TRBV19; CDR3 DNA: TGTGCCAGTTCCAGCTTGCCCGGACTAGCGGTGTACAATGAGCAGTTCTTC; CDR3 protein: CASSSLPGLAVYNEQFF